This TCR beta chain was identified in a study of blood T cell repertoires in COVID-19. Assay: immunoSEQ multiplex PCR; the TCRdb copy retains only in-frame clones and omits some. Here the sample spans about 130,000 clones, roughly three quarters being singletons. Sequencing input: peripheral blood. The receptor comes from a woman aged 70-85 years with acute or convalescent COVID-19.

The CDR3 DNA follows: TGCGCCAGCAGCCAAAGCGCGCAGACTGAAGCTTTCTTT. Translating it yields CASSQSAQTEAFF. The chain has TRBV4-1 and TRBJ1-1; D gene uncertain. The germline V gene encodes CDR1 MGHRA and CDR2 YSYEKL. The CDR3 runs 13 residues. Trimming left V 2 bases short and J 5 bases short, with 9 bases between.